One and the same sample provided the 2 T cell receptor beta chains below, sequenced in a study of T-cell reconstitution after alpha-beta-depleted transplantation in children. Preparation of the TCRbeta library used unique molecular identifiers. TCRdb recomputed calls from the PCR reads with MiXCR, one row per CDR3 protein. Counted here are 500,000 to 750,000 distinct CDR3 sequences, about an eighth occurring once; the ten biggest clones make up 2.2%. The specimen was PBMCs, mostly from graft donor cells, collected 360 days after TCRalphabeta/CD19-depleted stem cell transplant. These receptor sequences come from a male patient aged 5 to 17 who had a stem cell transplant for acute myeloid leukemia, so the T cells may come from the graft donor.

This clonotype appeared a few times. V usage is TRBV21-1 and J usage is TRBJ2-7; TRBD2 is the table's D call, not checked against the DNA. TRBV21-1 is a listed pseudogene. The CDR3 extends over 16 amino acids. CDR3 residues: CASSTRTSGSFYEQYF. CDR3 in DNA: TGTGCCAGCAGTACAAGGACTAGCGGGTCCTTCTACGAGCAGTACTTC.

The V call is TRBV10-3, the J call TRBJ1-2; D uncertain. The CDR3 runs to 13 residues. With 2 bases removed from V and 5 bases from J, the gap between germline ends came to 9 bases. Germline CDR1 is ENHRY and CDR2 is SYGVKD. CDR3 amino acids: CAISEVIGYGYTF. The CDR3 nucleotides are TGTGCCATCAGTGAGGTTATAGGATATGGCTACACCTTC.